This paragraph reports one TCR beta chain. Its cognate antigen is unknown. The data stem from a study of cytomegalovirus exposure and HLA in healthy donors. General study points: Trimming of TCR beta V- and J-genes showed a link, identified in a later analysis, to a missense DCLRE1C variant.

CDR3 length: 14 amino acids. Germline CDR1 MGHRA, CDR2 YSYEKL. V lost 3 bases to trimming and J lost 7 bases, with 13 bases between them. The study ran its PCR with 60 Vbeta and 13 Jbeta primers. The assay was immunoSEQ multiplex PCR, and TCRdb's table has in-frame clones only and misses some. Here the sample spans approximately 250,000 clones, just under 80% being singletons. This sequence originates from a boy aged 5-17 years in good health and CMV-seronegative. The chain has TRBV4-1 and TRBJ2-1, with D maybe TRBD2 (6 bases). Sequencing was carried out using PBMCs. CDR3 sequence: CASSQGLGRNEQFF. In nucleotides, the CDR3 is TGCGCCAGCAGCCAGGGACTCGGTAGGAATGAGCAGTTCTTC.